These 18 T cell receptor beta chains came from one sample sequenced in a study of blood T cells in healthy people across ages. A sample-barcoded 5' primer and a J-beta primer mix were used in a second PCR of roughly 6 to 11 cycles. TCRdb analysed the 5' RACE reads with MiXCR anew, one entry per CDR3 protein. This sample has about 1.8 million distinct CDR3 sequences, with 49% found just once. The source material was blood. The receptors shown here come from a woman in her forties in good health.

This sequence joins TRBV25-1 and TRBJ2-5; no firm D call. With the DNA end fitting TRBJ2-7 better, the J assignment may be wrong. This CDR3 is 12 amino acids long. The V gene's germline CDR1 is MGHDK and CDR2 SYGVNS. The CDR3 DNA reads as TGTGCCAGCAGTGAAAATCCCCACGAGCAGTACTTC. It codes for CASSENPHEQYF.

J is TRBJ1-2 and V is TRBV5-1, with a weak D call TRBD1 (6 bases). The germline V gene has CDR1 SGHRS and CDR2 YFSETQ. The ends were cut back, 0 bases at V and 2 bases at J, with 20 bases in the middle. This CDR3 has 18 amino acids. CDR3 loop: CASSLGTAGAAPNYGYTF. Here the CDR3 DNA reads TGCGCCAGCAGCTTGGGAACAGCGGGGGCCGCCCCAAACTATGGCTACACCTTC.

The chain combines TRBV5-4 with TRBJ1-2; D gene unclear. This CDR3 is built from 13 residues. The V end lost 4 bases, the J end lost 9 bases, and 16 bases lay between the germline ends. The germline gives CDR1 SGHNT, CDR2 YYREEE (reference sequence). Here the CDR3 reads CASSLGLGIRYTF. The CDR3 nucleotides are TGTGCCAGCAGCCTAGGTTTGGGGATCCGCTACACCTTC.

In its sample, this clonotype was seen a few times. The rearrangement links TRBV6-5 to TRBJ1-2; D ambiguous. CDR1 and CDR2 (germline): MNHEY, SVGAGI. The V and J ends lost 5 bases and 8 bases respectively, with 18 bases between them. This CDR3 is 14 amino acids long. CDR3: CASSATAMIGGYTF. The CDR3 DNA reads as TGTGCCAGCAGTGCGACGGCCATGATAGGGGGCTACACCTTC.

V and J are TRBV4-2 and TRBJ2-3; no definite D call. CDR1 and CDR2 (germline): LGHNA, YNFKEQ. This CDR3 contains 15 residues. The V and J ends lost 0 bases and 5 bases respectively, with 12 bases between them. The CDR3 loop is CASSQDRGRKDTQYF. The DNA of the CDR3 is TGTGCCAGCAGCCAAGATCGTGGACGAAAAGATACGCAGTATTTT.

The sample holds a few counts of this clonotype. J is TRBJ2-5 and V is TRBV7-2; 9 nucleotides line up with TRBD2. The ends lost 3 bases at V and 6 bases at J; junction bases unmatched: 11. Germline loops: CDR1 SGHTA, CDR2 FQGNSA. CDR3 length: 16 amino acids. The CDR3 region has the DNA TGTGCCAGCAGCTTTTTGCTAGCGGGGCAGGCAAAGACCCAGTACTTC. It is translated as CASSFLLAGQAKTQYF.

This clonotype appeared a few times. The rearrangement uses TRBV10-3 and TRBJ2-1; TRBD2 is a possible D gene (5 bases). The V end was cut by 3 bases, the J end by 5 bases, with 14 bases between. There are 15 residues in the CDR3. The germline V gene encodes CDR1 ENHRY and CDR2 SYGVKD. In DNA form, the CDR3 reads TGTGCCATCAGTGAAGGACGGGCGACTAACAATGAGCAGTTCTTC. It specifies CAISEGRATNNEQFF.

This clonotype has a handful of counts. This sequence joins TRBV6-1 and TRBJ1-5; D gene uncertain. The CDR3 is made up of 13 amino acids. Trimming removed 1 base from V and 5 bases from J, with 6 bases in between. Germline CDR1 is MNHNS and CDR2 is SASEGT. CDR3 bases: TGTGCCAGCAGTGAAGACGGTCATCAGCCCCAGCATTTT. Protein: CASSEDGHQPQHF.

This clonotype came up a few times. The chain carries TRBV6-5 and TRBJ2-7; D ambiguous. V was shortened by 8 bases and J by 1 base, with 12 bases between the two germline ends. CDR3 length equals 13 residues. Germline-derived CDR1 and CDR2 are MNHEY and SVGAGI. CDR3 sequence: CASGERNSYEQYF. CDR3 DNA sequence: TGTGCCAGCGGGGAAAGAAATTCCTACGAGCAGTACTTC.

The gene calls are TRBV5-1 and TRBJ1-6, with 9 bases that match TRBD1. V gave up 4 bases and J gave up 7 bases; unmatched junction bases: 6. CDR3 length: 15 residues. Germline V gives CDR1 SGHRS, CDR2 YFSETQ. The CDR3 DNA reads TGCGCCAGCAGCAATAACAGGGGGCAGAATTCACCCCTCCACTTT. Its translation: CASSNNRGQNSPLHF.

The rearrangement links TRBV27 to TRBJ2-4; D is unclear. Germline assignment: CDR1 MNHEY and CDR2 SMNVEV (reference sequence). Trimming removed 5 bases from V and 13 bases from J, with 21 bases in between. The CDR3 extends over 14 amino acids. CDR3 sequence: CASSPSPRPVEQYF. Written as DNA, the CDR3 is TGTGCCAGCAGTCCGTCCCCTCGTCCGGTTGAGCAGTACTTC.

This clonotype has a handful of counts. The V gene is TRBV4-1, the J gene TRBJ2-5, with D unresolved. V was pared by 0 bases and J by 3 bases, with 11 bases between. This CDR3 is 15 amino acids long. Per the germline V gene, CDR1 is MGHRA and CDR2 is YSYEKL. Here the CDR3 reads CASSQDSALEETQYF. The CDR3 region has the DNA TGCGCCAGCAGCCAAGATTCGGCCCTAGAAGAGACCCAGTACTTC.

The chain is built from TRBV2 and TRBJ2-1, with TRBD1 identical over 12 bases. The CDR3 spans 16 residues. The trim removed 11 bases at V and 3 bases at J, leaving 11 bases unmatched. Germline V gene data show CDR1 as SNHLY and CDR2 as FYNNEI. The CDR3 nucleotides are TGTGCCGGGGGAGACGGGACAGGGGGCTTCTACAATGAGCAGTTCTTC. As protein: CAGGDGTGGFYNEQFF.

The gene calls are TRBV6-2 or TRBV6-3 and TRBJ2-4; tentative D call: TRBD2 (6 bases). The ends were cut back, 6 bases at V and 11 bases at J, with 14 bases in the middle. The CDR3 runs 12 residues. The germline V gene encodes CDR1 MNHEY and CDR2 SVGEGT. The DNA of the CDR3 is TGTGCCAGCAGCCAGGCGCGGGGCCTTCAGTACTTC. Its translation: CASSQARGLQYF.

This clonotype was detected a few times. The CDR3 loop reads CASGRTGGSGYTF. The CDR3 DNA sequence: TGTGCCAGCGGACGGACAGGGGGCAGTGGCTACACCTTC. This rearrangement joins TRBV25-1 to TRBJ1-2; TRBD1 matches 11 bases. V trimming: 8 bases; J trimming: 7 bases; junction bases outside the gene matches: 6. Germline values: CDR1 MGHDK, CDR2 SYGVNS. The CDR3 runs to 13 residues.

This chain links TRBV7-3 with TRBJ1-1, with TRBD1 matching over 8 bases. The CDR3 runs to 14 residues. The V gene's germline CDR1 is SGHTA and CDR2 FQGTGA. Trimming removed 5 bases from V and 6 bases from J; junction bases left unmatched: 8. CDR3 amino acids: CASSATGGMSEAFF. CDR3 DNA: TGTGCCAGCAGCGCCACAGGGGGTATGTCTGAAGCTTTCTTT.

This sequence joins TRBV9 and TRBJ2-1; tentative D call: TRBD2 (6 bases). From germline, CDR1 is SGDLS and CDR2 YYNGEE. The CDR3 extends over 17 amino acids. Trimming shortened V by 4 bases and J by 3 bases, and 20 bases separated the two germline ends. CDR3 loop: CASSSQLRDSNYNEQFF. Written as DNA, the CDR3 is TGTGCCAGCAGCTCACAGTTGAGGGACTCCAACTACAATGAGCAGTTCTTC.

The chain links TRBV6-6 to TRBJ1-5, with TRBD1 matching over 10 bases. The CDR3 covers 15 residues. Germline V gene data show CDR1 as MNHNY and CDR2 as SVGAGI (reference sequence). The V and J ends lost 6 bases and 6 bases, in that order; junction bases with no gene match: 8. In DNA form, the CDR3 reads TGTGCCAGCAGCCTCCTCGGGACAGGGGTTCAGCCCCAGCATTTT. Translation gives CASSLLGTGVQPQHF.